These 30 T cell receptor beta chains share one sample of origin, sequenced in a study of human T cells and chemical hapten exposure. TCRdb analysed the RACE reads with MiXCR anew, one entry per CDR3 protein. The sample yields over 300,000 distinct CDR3 sequences, approximately 5.1% seen once. Time point: pre-sensitization, week 0. Specified treatment: therapeutic diphenylcyclopropenone sensitization with weekly scalp DPC. Source: whole blood, taken in connection with sensitization to the hapten diphenylcyclopropenone (DPC). These receptors were obtained from a woman in her 50s with alopecia areata. Some clones in this sample may be carry-over from other donors' samples.

This clonotype was detected ten times or more. The chain links TRBV7-3 to TRBJ2-1; 7 nucleotides line up with TRBD1. J was trimmed by 3 bases and V by 4 bases; bases with no gene match: 6. CDR1 and CDR2 (germline): SGHTA, FQGTGA. The CDR3 has 15 amino acids. The CDR3 bases are TGTGCCAGCAGCTCAACGGGACAGAGCTACAATGAGCAGTTCTTC. Protein: CASSSTGQSYNEQFF.

The chain has TRBV20-1 and TRBJ2-7; D ambiguous. Per the germline V gene, CDR1 is DFQATT and CDR2 is SNEGSKA (reference sequence). The V gene lost 0 bases and the J gene lost 7 bases, with 4 bases spanning the gap. The CDR3 covers 10 residues. The CDR3 region is CSARDQEQYF. The DNA of the CDR3 is TGCAGTGCTAGAGATCAAGAGCAGTACTTC.

This clonotype has a count of ten or more. As DNA, the CDR3 is TGTGCCAGCAGTGAACGGACTGGGTACACAGATACGCAGTATTTT. It codes for CASSERTGYTDTQYF. The rearrangement links TRBV6-1 to TRBJ2-3, with D perhaps TRBD2 (5 bases). Germline-derived CDR1 and CDR2 are MNHNS and SASEGT. V lost 2 bases and J 2 bases, leaving 11 bases between the germline ends. There are 15 residues in the CDR3.

The V and J genes are TRBV5-5 and TRBJ2-3; a possible D gene is TRBD1 (6 bases). This CDR3 comprises 14 residues. The germline V gene encodes CDR1 SGHKS and CDR2 YYEKEE (reference sequence). Trimming cost V 3 bases and J 2 bases, with 10 bases left between them. Here the CDR3 DNA reads TGTGCCAGCAGCTACCGGACAGTCACAGATACGCAGTATTTT. Its translation is CASSYRTVTDTQYF.

This clonotype was seen repeatedly, ten times or more. In DNA, the CDR3 is TGTGCCAGCTCACCATTGGCGACAGGAAGCACAGATACGCAGTATTTT. Translating it yields CASSPLATGSTDTQYF. This chain links TRBV18 with TRBJ2-3; D may be TRBD1 (6 bases). V lost 2 bases and J lost 0, with 12 bases in between. Looked up from germline, CDR1 is KGHSH and CDR2 is LQKENI. This CDR3 region has 16 residues.

This clonotype was recorded a few times. This CDR3 reads CASSLSRGRRNTEAFF. CDR3 bases: TGTGCCAGCAGCTTGTCGAGGGGGCGCCGGAACACTGAAGCTTTCTTT. The chain has TRBV7-9 and TRBJ1-1; 7 bases agree with TRBD1. Germline V lookup: CDR1 SEHNR, CDR2 FQNEAQ (reference sequence). The CDR3 is made up of 16 amino acids. V gave up 3 bases and J gave up 1 base; unmatched junction bases: 8. The full variable domain, its missing parts supplied by reference TRBV7-9 and TRBJ1-1, is DTGVSQNPRHKITKRGQNVTFRCDPISEHNRLYWYRQTLGQGPEFLTYFQNEAQLEKSRLLSDRFSAERPKGSFSTLEIQRTEQGDSAMYLCASSLSRGRRNTEAFFGQGTRLTVV.

This clonotype was observed many times. The V gene is TRBV6-1, the J gene TRBJ2-3; 8 nucleotides align to TRBD1. With V trimmed by 3 bases and J by 0 bases, 11 bases remained unmatched. The CDR3 totals 18 residues. The V gene's germline CDR1 is MNHNS and CDR2 SASEGT. In nucleotides, the CDR3 is TGTGCCAGCAGTGACCATGGGAACAGGGGGACTAGCACAGATACGCAGTATTTT. Translating gives CASSDHGNRGTSTDTQYF.

This clonotype was seen a handful of times. The V and J genes are TRBV6-5 and TRBJ1-5; D not certain. The germline CDR1 and CDR2 sequences are MNHEY and SVGAGI. V lost 3 bases, J lost 5 bases, and 14 bases lay in between. This CDR3 is built from 15 residues. Written as DNA, the CDR3 is TGTGCCAGCAGTTATAATCGAGGGAAGGATCAGCCCCAGCATTTT. Protein: CASSYNRGKDQPQHF.

This clonotype was detected many times. The chain uses TRBV6-2 or TRBV6-3 and TRBJ2-7; possibly TRBD1 for D (5 bases). The CDR3 covers 14 residues. Between the trimmed V and J ends, which lost 0 bases and 2 bases, there was a span of 8 bases. Germline V gives CDR1 MNHEY, CDR2 SVGEGT. CDR3 DNA: TGTGCCAGCAGTTACTCGGGGCAGACCTACGAGCAGTACTTC. It encodes CASSYSGQTYEQYF.

This chain joins TRBV20-1 and TRBJ1-1, with D unresolved. The CDR3 is made up of 14 amino acids. Germline-derived CDR1 and CDR2 are DFQATT and SNEGSKA (reference sequence). Trimming removed 0 bases from V and 4 bases from J, with 12 bases in between. The CDR3 coding sequence is TGCAGTGCTAGAGATATCAGGATCGGCACTGAAGCTTTCTTT. Its translation: CSARDIRIGTEAFF.

This clonotype was found a few times. This chain connects TRBV6-6 to TRBJ1-1, with D perhaps TRBD1 (5 bases). Germline loops: CDR1 MNHNY, CDR2 SVGAGI (reference sequence). Trimming pared 2 bases from V and 5 bases from J, leaving 15 bases between. The CDR3 extends over 15 amino acids. The CDR3 protein is CASSYGGGLSTEAFF. DNA of the CDR3: TGTGCCAGCAGTTACGGCGGGGGACTTTCGACTGAAGCTTTCTTT.

This clonotype was seen many times. This chain links TRBV30 with TRBJ1-2, with D unclear. CDR3 length equals 14 residues. Germline V gives CDR1 GTSNPN, CDR2 SVGIG (reference sequence). Deletions cut 0 bases from V and 1 base from J, with 9 bases between. The CDR3 nucleotides are TGTGCCTGGAGTGTAGGACCGAGTAACTATGGCTACACCTTC. It is translated as CAWSVGPSNYGYTF. Variable domain in full (rest from reference TRBV30 and TRBJ1-2): SQTIHQWPATLVQPVGSPLSLECTVEGTSNPNLYWYRQAAGRGLQLLFYSVGIGQISSEVPQNLSASRPQDRQFILSSKKLLLSDSGFYLCAWSVGPSNYGYTFGSGTRLTVV.

Many counts were recorded for this clonotype. CDR3 sequence reads: CSVRGRIHTDTQYF. CDR3 DNA: TGCAGCGTCCGCGGACGGATCCACACAGATACGCAGTATTTT. The V call is TRBV29-1, the J call TRBJ2-3; unclear D gene. The V end was cut by 6 bases, the J end by 2 bases, with 15 bases between. Germline loops: CDR1 SQVTM, CDR2 ANQGSEA. This CDR3 contains 14 residues.

A few counts support this clonotype. V gene TRBV6-5 combines with J gene TRBJ1-5; D is possibly TRBD1 (6 bases). The CDR3 totals 14 residues. V was cut by 5 bases and J by 5 bases, with 13 bases left in between. CDR1 is MNHEY and CDR2 is SVGAGI in the germline V gene. The CDR3 region is CASSPTGPYQPQHF. In DNA form, the CDR3 reads TGTGCCAGCAGTCCGACAGGCCCCTATCAGCCCCAGCATTTT.

This clonotype was counted once. The gene calls are TRBV10-3 and TRBJ2-3; no reliable D call. The CDR3 has 13 residues. CDR1 and CDR2 (germline): ENHRY, SYGVKD. The V gene lost 7 bases and the J gene lost 2 bases, with 10 bases spanning the gap. CDR3 loop: CAITLGVTDTQYF. CDR3 DNA sequence: TGTGCCATCACTTTGGGCGTCACAGATACGCAGTATTTT.

The rearrangement uses TRBV27 and TRBJ1-5; D is ambiguous. This CDR3 comprises 14 residues. CDR1 and CDR2 (germline): MNHEY, SMNVEV (reference sequence). V was trimmed by 4 bases and J by 0 bases, leaving 7 bases between them. CDR3 DNA sequence: TGTGCCAGCAGTTCCAGGAATAGCAATCAGCCCCAGCATTTT. Its translation is CASSSRNSNQPQHF.

This clonotype was counted only a few times. The chain links TRBV5-5 to TRBJ2-5, with 7 bases fitting TRBD1. In germline, CDR1 is SGHKS, CDR2 YYEKEE (reference sequence). The CDR3 totals 14 residues. V lost 4 bases, J lost 5 bases, and 8 bases stayed unmatched. In DNA form, the CDR3 reads TGTGCCAGCAGCGCGACAGGGCTTAAGGAGACCCAGTACTTC. It specifies CASSATGLKETQYF. Drawing the rest from reference TRBV5-5 and TRBJ2-5, the complete variable domain is DAGVTQSPTHLIKTRGQQVTLRCSPISGHKSVSWYQQVLGQGPQFIFQYYEKEERGRGNFPDRFSARQFPNYSSELNVNALLLGDSALYLCASSATGLKETQYFGPGTRLLVL.

This rearrangement joins TRBV6-6 to TRBJ1-2; the D is unclear. Germline loops: CDR1 MNHNY, CDR2 SVGAGI (reference sequence). V was pared by 2 bases and J by 7 bases, with 17 bases between. The CDR3 spans 15 residues. The CDR3 spells CASSYRGSPRFGYTF. For the CDR3, the DNA is TGTGCCAGCAGTTACCGGGGATCTCCTCGGTTTGGCTACACCTTC.

This clonotype was detected many times. This rearrangement joins TRBV27 to TRBJ1-2; D is unclear. Deletions cut 2 bases from V and 8 bases from J, with 12 bases between. Per the germline V gene, CDR1 is MNHEY and CDR2 is SMNVEV (reference sequence). There are 13 residues in the CDR3. The chain's CDR3 is CASSLGLRWGYTF. The CDR3 DNA reads as TGTGCCAGCAGTTTAGGGCTCCGATGGGGCTACACCTTC.

In its sample, this clonotype was seen many times. The chain employs TRBV29-1 and TRBJ2-3; no firm D call. Germline V gene data show CDR1 as SQVTM and CDR2 as ANQGSEA. With 1 base removed from V and 2 bases from J, the gap between germline ends came to 10 bases. The length of the CDR3 is 14 residues. CDR3 nucleotides: TGCAGCGTTGAAGGCCAGCGATCCACAGATACGCAGTATTTT. Residues: CSVEGQRSTDTQYF.

This clonotype was found a few times. This chain uses TRBV5-6 with TRBJ2-2; a possible D gene is TRBD1 (5 bases). This CDR3 has 14 residues. The V gene's germline CDR1 is SGHDT and CDR2 YYEEEE. Trimming took off 7 bases at V and 6 bases at J, with 16 bases between the two ends. The CDR3 nucleotides read TGTGCCAGCCAATTAGGACATTCATCCGGGGAGCTGTTTTTT. Amino acids: CASQLGHSSGELFF.

This clonotype appeared a few times. V is TRBV7-6 and J is TRBJ1-3; 10 bases map to TRBD1. V dropped 5 bases and J dropped 4; count of bases not matched to a gene: 8. The CDR3 runs 16 residues. CDR1 SGHVS and CDR2 FNYEAQ come from the germline V gene. CDR3 coding DNA: TGTGCCAGCAGCACCCTGGGACAGGGGAGAGGAAACACCATATATTTT. Protein sequence: CASSTLGQGRGNTIYF.

V usage is TRBV3-1 and J usage is TRBJ2-2; D uncertain. CDR1 and CDR2 from the germline V gene are LGHDT and YNNKEL (reference sequence). V was shortened by 2 bases and J by 10 bases, with 5 bases between the two germline ends. The CDR3 runs to 11 residues. CDR3 residues: CASSQTAELFF. The CDR3 DNA reads as TGTGCCAGCAGCCAAACTGCGGAGCTGTTTTTT.

This clonotype has more than one count but fewer than ten. This chain uses TRBV3-1 with TRBJ1-2; D not resolved. The length of the CDR3 is 14 residues. V was cut by 0 bases and J by 4 bases, with 9 bases left in between. CDR1 and CDR2 from the germline V gene are LGHDT and YNNKEL (reference sequence). The CDR3 coding sequence is TGTGCCAGCAGCCAAGACAGAGTTTTCTATGGCTACACCTTC. Translated: CASSQDRVFYGYTF. The complete variable domain, with remaining parts taken from reference TRBV3-1 and TRBJ1-2, reads DTAVSQTPKYLVTQMGNDKSIKCEQNLGHDTMYWYKQDSKKFLKIMFSYNNKELIINETVPNRFSPKSPDKAHLNLHINSLELGDSAVYFCASSQDRVFYGYTFGSGTRLTVV.

Note on this clonotype: A much larger clone differs by one base, so this may be a read error. The chain carries TRBV6-1 and TRBJ1-1; 7 bases line up with TRBD1. Germline V gene sequence: CDR1 MNHNS, CDR2 SASEGT. The CDR3 runs 14 residues. The CDR3 spells CACSGYRGRTEAFF. CDR3 bases: TGTGCCTGCAGTGGATACAGGGGACGGACTGAAGCTTTCTTT.

This clonotype came up many times. The CDR3 region has the DNA TGTGCCAGCAGCTTGAAGACCCCGGGACAGGGTGCCTCTGGGGCCAACGTCCTGACTTTC. This codes for CASSLKTPGQGASGANVLTF. The chain couples TRBV5-5 to TRBJ2-6; 9 bases are a match to TRBD1. Germline-derived CDR1 and CDR2 are SGHKS and YYEKEE (reference sequence). This CDR3 spans 20 amino acids. V gave up 1 base and J gave up 0 bases; unmatched junction bases: 11.

This chain links TRBV11-2 with TRBJ1-2; TRBD1 matches 7 bases. Losses at the gene ends were 5 bases for V and 6 bases for J; bases not matched to a gene: 6. Per the germline V gene, CDR1 is SGHAT and CDR2 is FQNNGV. The CDR3 totals 13 residues. The CDR3 DNA is TGTGCCAGCAGCCGTTCAGGGGGGGATGGCTACACCTTC. Protein: CASSRSGGDGYTF.

This clonotype has ten or more counts. The chain couples TRBV20-1 to TRBJ2-1; D might be TRBD1 (6 bases). Trimming took off 6 bases at V and 9 bases at J, with 18 bases between the two ends. This CDR3 is 13 amino acids long. In germline, CDR1 is DFQATT, CDR2 SNEGSKA (reference sequence). CDR3 loop: CSAPGREGVEQFF. CDR3 sequence (DNA): TGCAGTGCCCCCGGCAGAGAGGGGGTTGAGCAGTTCTTC.

This clonotype has ten or more counts. V usage is TRBV29-1 and J usage is TRBJ1-1; D call uncertain. In germline, CDR1 is SQVTM, CDR2 ANQGSEA. CDR3 size: 11 residues. Trimming left V 2 bases short and J 10 bases short, with 11 bases between. The CDR3: CSVEKAPGAFF. In DNA form, the CDR3 reads TGCAGCGTTGAAAAGGCCCCGGGAGCTTTCTTT.

The chain uses TRBV29-1 and TRBJ2-1, with 7 bases identical to TRBD2. V trimming: 3 bases; J trimming: 6 bases; junction bases outside the gene matches: 2. CDR3 length equals 12 residues. Germline CDR1 reads SQVTM; CDR2 reads ANQGSEA. CDR3 residues: CSVEGGVNEQFF. CDR3 DNA: TGCAGCGTTGAGGGGGGGGTCAATGAGCAGTTCTTC.